This T cell receptor beta chain comes out of a study of control samples from healthy donors and cancer patients. Some clones are missing from TCRdb's copy, which holds only in-frame ones; the method was immunoSEQ multiplex PCR. Counted here are 120,000 to 150,000 clones, more than 90% occurring once; the ten biggest clones make up 3.2%. This clone was found a few times. The CDR3 extends over 18 amino acids. The chain combines TRBV21-1 with TRBJ1-1; the table's D call, TRBD1, was not checked against the DNA. TRBV21-1 is a listed pseudogene. Sequencing was performed on blood. This clonotype was sampled from a man between 25 and 39 years old in good health. This CDR3 is CASSTRDRVRGMNTEAFF. The CDR3 bases are TGTGCCAGCAGCACCCGGGACAGGGTTAGGGGGATGAACACTGAAGCTTTCTTT.